What follows is one T cell receptor (beta chain) and its context. Antigen specificity is unknown. This CDR3 contains 15 residues. From germline, CDR1 is SGHKS and CDR2 YYEKEE (reference sequence). The junction had 9 bases not matched to a gene; V was cut back by 5 bases and J by 4 bases. The data derive from a study of STAT3 mutations in large granular lymphocyte leukemia. Turning to the study itself: Canonical activating STAT3 mutations were detected in roughly half of the longitudinally sequenced T-LGLL patients. Study-level findings and limits: In T-cell large granular lymphocyte leukemia, about half of patients showed multiple immunodominant subclonotypes. Samples missed the first appearance of the clone.

Only in-frame clones appear in the TCRdb table, and some are missing; sequencing was by immunoSEQ multiplex PCR. This sample has 17,000 or so clones, with approximately 84% found just once. This clonotype originated in a man aged 50 to 59 with T-cell large granular lymphocyte leukemia. Some clones in this sample may be carry-over from other donors' samples. The sequencing sample was made of peripheral blood mononuclear cells. This rearrangement joins TRBV5-5 to TRBJ1-5, with 7 bases aligning to TRBD1. CDR3 loop: CASSPWTGDNQPQHF. The CDR3 DNA reads as TGTGCCAGCAGTCCCTGGACAGGCGATAATCAGCCCCAGCATTTT.